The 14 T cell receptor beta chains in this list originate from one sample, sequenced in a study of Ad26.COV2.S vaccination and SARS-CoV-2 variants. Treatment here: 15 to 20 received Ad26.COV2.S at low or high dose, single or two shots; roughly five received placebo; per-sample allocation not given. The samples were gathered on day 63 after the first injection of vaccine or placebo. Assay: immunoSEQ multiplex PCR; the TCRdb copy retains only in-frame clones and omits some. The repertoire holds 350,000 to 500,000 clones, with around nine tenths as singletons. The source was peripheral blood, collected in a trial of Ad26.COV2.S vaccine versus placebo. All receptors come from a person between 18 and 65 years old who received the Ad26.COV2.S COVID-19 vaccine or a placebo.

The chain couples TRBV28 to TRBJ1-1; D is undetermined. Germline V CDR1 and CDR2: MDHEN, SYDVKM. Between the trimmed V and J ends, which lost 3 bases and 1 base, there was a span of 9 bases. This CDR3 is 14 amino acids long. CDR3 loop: CASSFGRTNTEAFF. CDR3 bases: TGTGCCAGCAGTTTTGGGAGAACGAACACTGAAGCTTTCTTT.

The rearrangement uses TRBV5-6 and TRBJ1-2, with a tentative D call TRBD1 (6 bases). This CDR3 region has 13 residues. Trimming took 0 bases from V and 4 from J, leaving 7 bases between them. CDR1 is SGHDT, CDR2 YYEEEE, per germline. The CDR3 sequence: CASSLGTVYGYTF. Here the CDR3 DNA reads TGTGCCAGCAGCTTGGGGACAGTCTATGGCTACACCTTC. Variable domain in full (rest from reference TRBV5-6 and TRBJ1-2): DAGVTQSPTHLIKTRGQQVTLRCSPKSGHDTVSWYQQALGQGPQFIFQYYEEEERQRGNFPDRFSGHQFPNYSSELNVNALLLGDSALYLCASSLGTVYGYTFGSGTRLTVV.

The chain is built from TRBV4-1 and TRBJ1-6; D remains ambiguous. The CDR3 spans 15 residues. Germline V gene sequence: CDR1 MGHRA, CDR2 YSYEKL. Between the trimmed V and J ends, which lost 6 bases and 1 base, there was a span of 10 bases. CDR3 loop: CASSPTGSYNSPLHF. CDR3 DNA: TGCGCCAGCAGTCCAACGGGATCCTATAATTCACCCCTCCACTTT.

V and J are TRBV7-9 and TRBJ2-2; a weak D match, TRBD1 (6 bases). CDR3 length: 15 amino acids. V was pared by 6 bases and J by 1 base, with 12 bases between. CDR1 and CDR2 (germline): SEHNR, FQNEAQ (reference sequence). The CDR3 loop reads CASSAGVGNTGELFF. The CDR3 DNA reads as TGTGCCAGCAGTGCAGGGGTGGGGAACACCGGGGAGCTGTTTTTT.

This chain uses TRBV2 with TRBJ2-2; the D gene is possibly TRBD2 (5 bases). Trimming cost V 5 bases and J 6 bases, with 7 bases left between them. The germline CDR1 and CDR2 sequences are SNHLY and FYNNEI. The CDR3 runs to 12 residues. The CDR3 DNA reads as TGTGCCAGCAGTCGGGGTCCCGGGGAGCTGTTTTTT. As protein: CASSRGPGELFF.

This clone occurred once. The CDR3, as DNA: TGTGCCTGGAGTGTATCAGGGGACACTGAAGCTTTCTTT. Translated: CAWSVSGDTEAFF. The chain employs TRBV30 and TRBJ1-1; D perhaps matches TRBD1 (6 bases). Germline-derived CDR1 and CDR2 are GTSNPN and SVGIG (reference sequence). The CDR3 covers 13 residues. Trimming removed 0 bases from V and 3 bases from J, with 8 bases in between. Complete variable domain (other parts from reference TRBV30 and TRBJ1-1): SQTIHQWPATLVQPVGSPLSLECTVEGTSNPNLYWYRQAAGRGLQLLFYSVGIGQISSEVPQNLSASRPQDRQFILSSKKLLLSDSGFYLCAWSVSGDTEAFFGQGTRLTVV.

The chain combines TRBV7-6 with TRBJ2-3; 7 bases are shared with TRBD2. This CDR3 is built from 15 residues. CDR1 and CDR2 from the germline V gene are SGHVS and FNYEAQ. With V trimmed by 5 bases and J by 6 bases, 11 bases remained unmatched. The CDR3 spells CASSPSGAAGDTQYF. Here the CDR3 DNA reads TGTGCCAGCAGCCCCAGCGGGGCGGCTGGGGATACGCAGTATTTT.

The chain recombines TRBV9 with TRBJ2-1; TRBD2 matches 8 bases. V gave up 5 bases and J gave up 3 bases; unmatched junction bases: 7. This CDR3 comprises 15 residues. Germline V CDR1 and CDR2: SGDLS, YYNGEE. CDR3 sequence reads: CASSPIAGSYNEQFF. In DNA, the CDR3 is TGTGCCAGCAGTCCCATAGCGGGAAGCTACAATGAGCAGTTCTTC.

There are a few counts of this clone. CDR3 protein: CASSYGASSYNSPLHF. DNA for the CDR3: TGTGCCAGCAGTTACGGGGCAAGCTCCTATAATTCACCCCTCCACTTT. The gene calls are TRBV6-5 and TRBJ1-6; D may be TRBD1 (5 bases). The CDR3 sequence is 16 residues long. The V gene lost 2 bases and the J gene lost 0 bases, with 8 bases spanning the gap. Germline values: CDR1 MNHEY, CDR2 SVGAGI.

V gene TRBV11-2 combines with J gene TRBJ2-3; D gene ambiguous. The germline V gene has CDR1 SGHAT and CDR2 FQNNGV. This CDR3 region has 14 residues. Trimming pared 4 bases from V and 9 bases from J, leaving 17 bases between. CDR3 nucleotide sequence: TGTGCCAGCAGCTCTATGACCCTGACTGCCACGCAGTATTTT. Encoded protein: CASSSMTLTATQYF.

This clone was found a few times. CDR3 in DNA: TGTGCCAGCAGCCCGGTACGGGGAACACTGTTTTTT. Protein sequence: CASSPVRGTLFF. This chain links TRBV5-6 with TRBJ1-4; D uncertain. V lost 4 bases to trimming and J lost 13 bases, with 14 bases between them. The CDR3 loop spans 12 amino acids. CDR1 and CDR2 (germline): SGHDT, YYEEEE. Full variable domain (rest looked up from reference TRBV5-6 and TRBJ1-4): DAGVTQSPTHLIKTRGQQVTLRCSPKSGHDTVSWYQQALGQGPQFIFQYYEEEERQRGNFPDRFSGHQFPNYSSELNVNALLLGDSALYLCASSPVRGTLFFGSGTQLSVL.

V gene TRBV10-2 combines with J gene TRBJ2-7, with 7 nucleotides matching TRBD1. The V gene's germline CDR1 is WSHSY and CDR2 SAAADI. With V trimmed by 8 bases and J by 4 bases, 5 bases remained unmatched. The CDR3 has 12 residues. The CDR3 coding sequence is TGCGCCAGCGGAAAGACAGGGTACGAGCAGTACTTC. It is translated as CASGKTGYEQYF.

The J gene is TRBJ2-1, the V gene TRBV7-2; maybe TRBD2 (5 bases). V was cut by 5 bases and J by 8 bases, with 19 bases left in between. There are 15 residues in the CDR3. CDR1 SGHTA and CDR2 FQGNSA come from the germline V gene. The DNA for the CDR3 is TGTGCCAGCAGCCCTGGTGGGAGAGGCTGGGATGAGCAGTTCTTC. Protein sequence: CASSPGGRGWDEQFF.

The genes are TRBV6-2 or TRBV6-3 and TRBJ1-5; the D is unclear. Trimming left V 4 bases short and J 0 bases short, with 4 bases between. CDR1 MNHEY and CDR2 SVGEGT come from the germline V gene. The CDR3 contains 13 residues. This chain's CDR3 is CASSFLSNQPQHF. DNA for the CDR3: TGTGCCAGCAGTTTCCTTAGCAATCAGCCCCAGCATTTT.